Below are 3 T cell receptor beta chains sequenced from a single sample in a study of T cells in pancreatic ductal adenocarcinoma. No neoadjuvant therapy was given to the selected pancreatic ductal adenocarcinoma patients before their surgery. Sequencing used immunoSEQ multiplex PCR; TCRdb keeps in-frame clones, though not all of them. Of approximately 5,100 clones in the sample, more than 65% were seen once. The specimen sequenced was pancreatic tumor tissue. The receptors here all came from a human donor with pancreatic ductal adenocarcinoma. The donor label of this sample is uncertain.

Judged by abundance, this clone is medium-sized. This chain joins TRBV7-6 and TRBJ2-7; the match to TRBD2 covers 14 bases. The ends lost 5 bases at V and 5 bases at J; junction bases unmatched: 5. CDR1 and CDR2 from the germline V gene are SGHVS and FNYEAQ. The CDR3 loop spans 15 amino acids. The CDR3 DNA reads as TGTGCCAGCAGCCAGGGACTAGCGGGAGCCCACGAGCAGTACTTC. It encodes CASSQGLAGAHEQYF.

The chain is built from TRBV5-1 and TRBJ2-3; D possibly corresponds to TRBD1 (6 bases). Germline V gene data show CDR1 as SGHRS and CDR2 as YFSETQ. The CDR3 consists of 15 residues. Trimming removed 1 base at V and 2 bases at J, with 11 bases between. CDR3 sequence (DNA): TGCGCCAGCAGCTTGAGGGGGTCTTACACAGATACGCAGTATTTT. Its protein product is CASSLRGSYTDTQYF.

The V call is TRBV10-3, the J call TRBJ2-1, with 11 positions matching TRBD2. Germline loops: CDR1 ENHRY, CDR2 SYGVKD. CDR3 length equals 17 residues. J was trimmed by 9 bases and V by 0 bases; bases with no gene match: 10. This CDR3 reads CAISESVAGGPKVEQFF. For the CDR3, the DNA is TGTGCCATCAGTGAGTCCGTAGCGGGAGGGCCTAAAGTTGAGCAGTTCTTC.